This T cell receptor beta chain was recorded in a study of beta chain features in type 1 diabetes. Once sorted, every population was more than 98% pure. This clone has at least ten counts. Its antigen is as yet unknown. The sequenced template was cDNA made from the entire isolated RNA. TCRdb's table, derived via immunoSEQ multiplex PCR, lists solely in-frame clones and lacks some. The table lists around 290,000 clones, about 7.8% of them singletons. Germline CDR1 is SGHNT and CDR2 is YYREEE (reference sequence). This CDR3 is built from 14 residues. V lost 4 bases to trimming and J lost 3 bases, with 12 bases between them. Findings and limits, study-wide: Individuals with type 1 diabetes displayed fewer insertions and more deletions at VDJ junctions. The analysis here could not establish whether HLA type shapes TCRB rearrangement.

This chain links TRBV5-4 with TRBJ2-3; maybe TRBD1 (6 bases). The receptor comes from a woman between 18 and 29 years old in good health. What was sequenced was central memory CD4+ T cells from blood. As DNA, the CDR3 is TGTGCCAGCAGCCTCATAAGGGGGACAGATACGCAGTATTTT. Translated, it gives CASSLIRGTDTQYF.